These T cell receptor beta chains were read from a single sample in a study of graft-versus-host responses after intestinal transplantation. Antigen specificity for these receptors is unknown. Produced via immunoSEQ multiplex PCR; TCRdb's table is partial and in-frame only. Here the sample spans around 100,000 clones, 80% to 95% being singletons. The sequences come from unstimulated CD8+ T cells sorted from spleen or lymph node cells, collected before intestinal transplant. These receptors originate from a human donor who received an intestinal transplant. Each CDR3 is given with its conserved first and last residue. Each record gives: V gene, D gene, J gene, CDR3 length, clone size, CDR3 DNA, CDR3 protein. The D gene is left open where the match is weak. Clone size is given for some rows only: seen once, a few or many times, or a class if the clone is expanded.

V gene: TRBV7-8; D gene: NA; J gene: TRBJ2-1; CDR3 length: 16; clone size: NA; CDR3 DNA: TGTGCCAGCAACGATCTGATCACTAGCCTCTACAATGAGCAGTTCTTC; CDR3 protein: CASNDLITSLYNEQFF
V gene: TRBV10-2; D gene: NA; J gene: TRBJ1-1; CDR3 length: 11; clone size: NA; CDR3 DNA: TGCGCCAGCATGATGAACACTGAAGCTTTCTTT; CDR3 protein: CASMMNTEAFF
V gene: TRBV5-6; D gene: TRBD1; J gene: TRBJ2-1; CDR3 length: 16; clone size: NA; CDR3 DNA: TGTGCCAGCAGCTTGGAGTCACAGGGGGTATACAATGAGCAGTTCTTC; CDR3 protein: CASSLESQGVYNEQFF
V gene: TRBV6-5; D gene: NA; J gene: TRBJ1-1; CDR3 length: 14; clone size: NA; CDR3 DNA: TGTGCCAGCAGTTATGGGGGTCCGGGGACTGAAGCTTTCTTT; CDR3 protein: CASSYGGPGTEAFF
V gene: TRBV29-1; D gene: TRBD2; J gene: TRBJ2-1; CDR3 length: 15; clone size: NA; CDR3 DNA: TGCAGCGTCCCTTTAGCGGGGAGCTCCTACAATGAGCAGTTCTTC; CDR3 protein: CSVPLAGSSYNEQFF
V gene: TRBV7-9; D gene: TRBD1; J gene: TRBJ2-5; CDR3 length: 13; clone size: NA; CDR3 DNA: TGTGCCAGCAGCGGGACAGCGCGTGAGACCCAGTACTTC; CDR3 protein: CASSGTARETQYF
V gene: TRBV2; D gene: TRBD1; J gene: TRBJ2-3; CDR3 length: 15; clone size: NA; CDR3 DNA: TGTGCCAGCAGTGAAGCACAGGGGGGCACAGATACGCAGTATTTT; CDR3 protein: CASSEAQGGTDTQYF
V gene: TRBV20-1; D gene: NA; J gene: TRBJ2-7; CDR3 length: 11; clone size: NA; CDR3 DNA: TGCAGTGCTAGGGACACCTACGGGCAGTACTTC; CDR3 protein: CSARDTYGQYF
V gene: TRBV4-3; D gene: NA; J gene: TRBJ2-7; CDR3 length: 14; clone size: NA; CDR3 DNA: TGCGCCAGCAGCCTCCAGGACAGCTCCTACGAGCAGTACTTC; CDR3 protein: CASSLQDSSYEQYF
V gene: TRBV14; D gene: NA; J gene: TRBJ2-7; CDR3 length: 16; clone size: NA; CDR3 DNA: TGTGCCAGCAGCCCTCAACGGGACCTAGACTCCTACGAGCAGTACTTC; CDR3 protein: CASSPQRDLDSYEQYF
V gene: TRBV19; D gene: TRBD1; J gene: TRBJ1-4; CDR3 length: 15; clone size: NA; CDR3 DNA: TGTGCCAGTAGTGTCGAGACAGGGTATAATGAAAAACTGTTTTTT; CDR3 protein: CASSVETGYNEKLFF
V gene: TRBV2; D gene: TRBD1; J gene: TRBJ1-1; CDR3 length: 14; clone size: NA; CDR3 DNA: TGTGCCAGCAGGGAGTACAGGGGGTACACTGAAGCTTTCTTT; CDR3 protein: CASREYRGYTEAFF
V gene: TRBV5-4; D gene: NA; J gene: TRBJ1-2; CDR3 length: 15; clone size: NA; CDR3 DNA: TGTGCCAGCAGCTTGGGTTCGGGGGAGCACTATGGCTACACCTTC; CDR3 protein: CASSLGSGEHYGYTF
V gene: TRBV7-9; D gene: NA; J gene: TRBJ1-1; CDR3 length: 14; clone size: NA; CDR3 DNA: TGTGCCAGCAGCAGCTGGACGGAGAACACTGAAGCTTTCTTT; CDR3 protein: CASSSWTENTEAFF
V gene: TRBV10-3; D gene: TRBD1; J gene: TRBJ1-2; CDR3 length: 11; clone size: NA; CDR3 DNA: TGTGCCATTCGGGACAGCCCAGGCTACACCTTC; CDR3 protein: CAIRDSPGYTF
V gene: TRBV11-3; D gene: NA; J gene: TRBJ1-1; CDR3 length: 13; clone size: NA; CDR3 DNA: TGTGCCAGCAGCTTAGATTCTTTAGGTGAAGCTTTCTTT; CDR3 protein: CASSLDSLGEAFF
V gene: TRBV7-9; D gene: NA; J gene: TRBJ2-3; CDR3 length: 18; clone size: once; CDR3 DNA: TGTGCCAGCAGCTTGCGCGGGGTTGCTACGCAATACACAGATACGCAGTATTTT; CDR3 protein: CASSLRGVATQYTDTQYF